Listed here is a single T cell receptor beta chain. Its antigen remains unidentified. Time point in this sample: newly diagnosed GD, antithyroid drugs for less than 3 months. PBMCs provided the RNA from which the TCR library was made. Under American Thyroid Association guidelines, Graves' disease was diagnosed. Library construction for TCR beta used iRepertoire HTBI primers and Arm-PCR of CDR3 regions. Per the original methods: Looking across samples, the authors found under 75 TRBV and approximately 14 TRBJ segments. TCRdb independently ran MiXCR on the multiplex PCR reads; one entry per CDR3 protein. These V and J calls originate from TCRdb's pipeline instead of the authors' own analysis. Among about 620,000 distinct CDR3 sequences listed, under 20% were seen once. This record belongs to a study of regulatory T cells in long-lasting Graves disease. Study results and limitations: Favored gene segments in persistent disease were TRBV28, TRBJ1-2 and TRBJ2-5.

Per germline, CDR1 SEHNR and CDR2 FQNEAQ (reference sequence). The CDR3 is 16 amino acids. Trimming removed 5 bases from V and 6 bases from J; junction bases left unmatched: 10. These sequences were also reported in another study, on T cells in Graves' hyperthyroidism and ophthalmopathy. That investigation notes: Hyperthyroidism in the patients, aged 18 to 65, was newly diagnosed and under 2 months in duration.

Sequenced here: peripheral blood mononuclear cells (PBMCs), sampled at new diagnosis, from a patient treated with antithyroid drugs. This rearrangement joins TRBV7-9 to TRBJ2-1, with 10 bases identical to TRBD2. The receptor comes from a woman aged 30 to 39 with Graves disease. CDR3 protein: CASSPRKASGSNEQFF. CDR3 DNA: TGTGCCAGCAGCCCCCGAAAAGCTAGCGGGAGCAATGAGCAGTTCTTC. Variable domain in full (rest from reference TRBV7-9 and TRBJ2-1): DTGVSQNPRHKITKRGQNVTFRCDPISEHNRLYWYRQTLGQGPEFLTYFQNEAQLEKSRLLSDRFSAERPKGSFSTLEIQRTEQGDSAMYLCASSPRKASGSNEQFFGPGTRLTVL.